The 30 T cell receptor beta chains given below trace back to one sample, sequenced in a study of identical twins. Each CDR3 protein is one row after TCRdb ran MiXCR on the 5' RACE reads. The sample carries roughly 250,000 distinct CDR3 sequences, about 14% recorded once. The source material was memory (CD45RO+) T cells sorted from blood. These receptors all stem from a woman aged 18-29 years in good health.

This clonotype was seen a handful of times. CDR3 sequence: CASSLGGAGGEQFF. DNA for the CDR3: TGCGCCAGCAGCTTGGGAGGAGCGGGTGGTGAGCAGTTCTTC. The chain joins TRBV5-1 to TRBJ2-1, with D possibly TRBD2 on 6 matching bases. V dropped 0 bases and J dropped 9 bases, with 13 bases sitting between them. CDR1 and CDR2 (germline): SGHRS, YFSETQ. The CDR3 is made up of 14 amino acids.

This clonotype was seen a handful of times. The chain joins TRBV7-9 to TRBJ2-2; D not resolved. Germline CDR1 reads SEHNR; CDR2 reads FQNEAQ (reference sequence). CDR3 length equals 13 residues. Trimming removed 5 bases at V and 5 bases at J, with 9 bases between. Written as DNA, the CDR3 is TGTGCCAGCAGCCTCCAAAGAACCGGGGAGCTGTTTTTT. Its protein product is CASSLQRTGELFF.

This clonotype has more than one count but fewer than ten. This chain connects TRBV3-1 to TRBJ2-1; 8 positions agree with TRBD2. Germline CDR1 reads LGHDT; CDR2 reads YNNKEL (reference sequence). V trimming: 4 bases; J trimming: 3 bases; junction bases outside the gene matches: 11. CDR3 length: 17 residues. CDR3 bases: TGTGCCAGCAGCCCGGGGGGGGATCTGGCTCGCTACAATGAGCAGTTCTTC. Translating gives CASSPGGDLARYNEQFF.

The table lists this clonotype with a few counts. The rearrangement links TRBV11-2 to TRBJ1-5, with 8 bases fitting TRBD1. Trimming took 5 bases from V and 3 from J; bases not matched to a gene: 3. Per germline, CDR1 SGHAT and CDR2 FQNNGV. CDR3 length: 14 amino acids. The CDR3 nucleotides read TGTGCCAGCAGCCCCCAGGGGGCCAATCAGCCCCAGCATTTT. Protein product: CASSPQGANQPQHF.

This clonotype appeared many times. The chain carries TRBV7-6 and TRBJ1-1; TRBD1 agrees at 10 bases. Germline assignment: CDR1 SGHVS and CDR2 FNYEAQ. With 5 bases clipped from V and 4 bases from J, the junction kept 10 bases outside the gene matches. The CDR3 contains 16 residues. Here the CDR3 reads CASSKTGGAERTEAFF. The CDR3, as DNA: TGTGCCAGCAGCAAGACAGGGGGCGCGGAACGCACTGAAGCTTTCTTT. Full variable domain (outside the CDR3, taken from reference TRBV7-6 and TRBJ1-1): GAGVSQSPRYKVTKRGQDVALRCDPISGHVSLYWYRQALGQGPEFLTYFNYEAQQDKSGLPNDRFSAERPEGSISTLTIQRTEQRDSAMYRCASSKTGGAERTEAFFGQGTRLTVV.

This clonotype showed up just a few times. The CDR3 nucleotides are TGTGCCAGCTCGCCAGGGGCTCCCACCTACGAGCAGTACTTC. Its protein product is CASSPGAPTYEQYF. The genes are TRBV18 and TRBJ2-7; possible D gene TRBD1, 6 bases. CDR3 length: 14 residues. V lost 6 bases, J lost 2 bases, and 14 bases lay in between. Germline V gene data show CDR1 as KGHSH and CDR2 as LQKENI. Full variable domain (missing parts from reference TRBV18 and TRBJ2-7): NAGVMQNPRHLVRRRGQEARLRCSPMKGHSHVYWYRQLPEEGLKFMVYLQKENIIDESGMPKERFSAEFPKEGPSILRIQQVVRGDSAAYFCASSPGAPTYEQYFGPGTRLTVT.

This clonotype was detected a few times. This chain uses TRBV3-1 with TRBJ1-3, with 7 bases identical to TRBD1. The ends lost 3 bases at V and 6 bases at J; junction bases unmatched: 2. The CDR3 is made up of 13 amino acids. Germline assignment: CDR1 LGHDT and CDR2 YNNKEL (reference sequence). The CDR3 loop is CASSHGTANTIYF. The DNA of the CDR3 is TGTGCCAGCAGCCATGGGACAGCAAACACCATATATTTT. The variable domain in full, completed from reference TRBV3-1 and TRBJ1-3, reads DTAVSQTPKYLVTQMGNDKSIKCEQNLGHDTMYWYKQDSKKFLKIMFSYNNKELIINETVPNRFSPKSPDKAHLNLHINSLELGDSAVYFCASSHGTANTIYFGEGSWLTVV.

This clonotype was counted many times. V and J are TRBV6-1 and TRBJ2-6; D is unclear. Trimming removed 2 bases from V and 2 bases from J, with 10 bases in between. The CDR3 has 16 residues. Germline CDR1 is MNHNS and CDR2 is SASEGT. CDR3 in DNA: TGTGCCAGCAGTGAATCTTGGTCGGCTGGGGCCAACGTCCTGACTTTC. This sequence encodes CASSESWSAGANVLTF.

The CDR3 DNA reads as TGTGCCAGCAGTGATCGAGGCTCTCCAGGGGAGACCCAGTACTTC. Translated, it gives CASSDRGSPGETQYF. The chain uses TRBV2 and TRBJ2-5; D is possibly TRBD1 (5 bases). CDR1 and CDR2 (germline): SNHLY, FYNNEI. The V gene lost 3 bases and the J gene lost 5 bases, with 16 bases spanning the gap. This CDR3 region has 15 residues.

This rearrangement joins TRBV20-1 to TRBJ2-1, with TRBD2 as a possible D gene (5 bases). The CDR3 is 16 residues long. Trimming took off 6 bases at V and 0 bases at J, with 18 bases between the two ends. Looked up from germline, CDR1 is DFQATT and CDR2 is SNEGSKA (reference sequence). CDR3 loop: CSALSPLGGSYNEQFF. The CDR3 DNA is TGCAGTGCCCTAAGCCCACTAGGTGGCTCCTACAATGAGCAGTTCTTC.

Only one count was recorded for this clonotype. V gene TRBV5-1 combines with J gene TRBJ1-1, with a possible D match to TRBD1 (5 bases). CDR1 is SGHRS and CDR2 is YFSETQ in the germline V gene. The CDR3 has 14 residues. The ends were cut back, 5 bases at V and 1 base at J, with 12 bases in the middle. The CDR3: CASSLFTGNTEAFF. The DNA for the CDR3 is TGCGCCAGCAGTTTGTTTACAGGGAACACTGAAGCTTTCTTT.

This clonotype has a count of ten or more. V usage is TRBV27 and J usage is TRBJ2-5; D unresolved. The V end lost 2 bases, the J end lost 1 base, and 5 bases lay between the germline ends. Germline V lookup: CDR1 MNHEY, CDR2 SMNVEV (reference sequence). The CDR3 consists of 13 residues. This chain's CDR3 is CASSLRRQETQYF. The CDR3 region has the DNA TGTGCCAGCAGTTTACGTCGCCAAGAGACCCAGTACTTC.

This clonotype has a count of ten or more. The chain is built from TRBV20-1 and TRBJ2-4, with TRBD1 as a possible D gene (6 bases). Trimming left V 5 bases short and J 7 bases short, with 18 bases between. The CDR3 has 14 residues. Germline V CDR1 and CDR2: DFQATT, SNEGSKA (reference sequence). CDR3 DNA sequence: TGCAGTGCTTCCCGACAGGTGACACTGAACATTCAGTACTTC. Translation gives CSASRQVTLNIQYF.

The chain recombines TRBV4-1 with TRBJ2-2, with D unresolved. Germline V gene lookup returns CDR1 MGHRA and CDR2 YSYEKL. Trimming cost V 1 base and J 4 bases, with 10 bases left between them. This CDR3 has 15 residues. This chain's CDR3 is CASSQVGRPTGELFF. The CDR3, as DNA: TGCGCCAGCAGCCAAGTCGGAAGGCCCACCGGGGAGCTGTTTTTT.

This chain uses TRBV29-1 with TRBJ2-3; 9 bases fit TRBD2. Germline loops: CDR1 SQVTM, CDR2 ANQGSEA. CDR3 length: 14 residues. With V trimmed by 4 bases and J by 5 bases, 7 bases remained unmatched. This chain's CDR3 is CSVVRGGARDTQYF. CDR3 in DNA: TGCAGCGTTGTGCGGGGGGGGGCGCGAGATACGCAGTATTTT.

The table lists this clonotype with a few counts. The chain has TRBV5-6 and TRBJ2-3, with D perhaps TRBD2 (6 bases). This CDR3 contains 16 residues. The germline CDR1 and CDR2 sequences are SGHDT and YYEEEE. The V gene lost 0 bases and the J gene lost 5 bases, with 16 bases spanning the gap. The chain's CDR3 is CASSLVWRGKGDTQYF. The DNA for the CDR3 is TGTGCCAGCAGCTTGGTGTGGCGGGGTAAAGGAGATACGCAGTATTTT.

This clonotype has only a few counts. The V call is TRBV7-9, the J call TRBJ1-2, with D unclear. V was clipped by 1 base and J by 2 bases, with 8 bases between them. Germline lookup yields CDR1 SEHNR and CDR2 FQNEAQ (reference sequence). The CDR3 loop spans 14 amino acids. DNA of the CDR3: TGTGCCAGCAGCTTAGATTTCCCGAACTATGGCTACACCTTC. Amino acid sequence: CASSLDFPNYGYTF.

V and J are TRBV3-1 and TRBJ2-7, with a possible D match to TRBD2 (6 bases). This CDR3 has 15 residues. Germline CDR1 reads LGHDT; CDR2 reads YNNKEL (reference sequence). V was clipped by 1 base and J by 0 bases, with 10 bases between them. For the CDR3, the DNA is TGTGCCAGCAGCCAAGCGGGGGTAGGCTCCTACGAGCAGTACTTC. This gives the protein CASSQAGVGSYEQYF.

This clonotype occurred a few times. The V and J genes are TRBV29-1 and TRBJ2-2; tentatively, D is TRBD2 (6 bases). Germline V CDR1 and CDR2: SQVTM, ANQGSEA. The CDR3 length is 13 residues. The CDR3 sequence is CGAGTVGTGELFF. Here the CDR3 DNA reads TGCGGAGCCGGGACTGTGGGGACCGGGGAGCTGTTTTTT.

This clonotype was recorded many times. This sequence joins TRBV27 and TRBJ2-3; TRBD2 agrees at 9 bases. The CDR3 has 14 amino acids. The germline gives CDR1 MNHEY, CDR2 SMNVEV (reference sequence). V trimming: 2 bases; J trimming: 6 bases; junction bases outside the gene matches: 3. CDR3 amino acids: CASSLQRGVDTQYF. CDR3 nucleotide sequence: TGTGCCAGCAGTTTACAGCGGGGGGTTGATACGCAGTATTTT.

This clonotype was observed a few times. V and J are TRBV20-1 and TRBJ1-1; D not certain. Trimming removed 3 bases at V and 3 bases at J, with 8 bases between. Germline CDR1 DFQATT, CDR2 SNEGSKA (reference sequence). This CDR3 contains 12 residues. The CDR3 nucleotides read TGCAGTGCTAGTTTGTCGGACACTGAAGCTTTCTTT. Protein sequence: CSASLSDTEAFF.

A few counts support this clonotype. The genes are TRBV12-3 or TRBV12-4 and TRBJ2-1; D is unclear. The CDR3 covers 15 residues. The ends were cut back, 4 bases at V and 4 bases at J, with 14 bases in the middle. The CDR3 DNA follows: TGTGCCAGCAGTTCTCTATCATCGGGTTACAATGAGCAGTTCTTC. This encodes CASSSLSSGYNEQFF.

This clonotype showed up many times. The rearrangement joins TRBV5-5 to TRBJ1-5, with D tentatively TRBD1 (6 bases). CDR3 length: 16 residues. Germline CDR1 SGHKS, CDR2 YYEKEE (reference sequence). The V end lost 4 bases, the J end lost 0 bases, and 14 bases lay between the germline ends. Here the CDR3 reads CASSRTGSYSNQPQHF. CDR3 in DNA: TGTGCCAGCAGCCGTACAGGGTCATATAGCAATCAGCCCCAGCATTTT. Filled out from reference TRBV5-5 and TRBJ1-5, the complete variable domain reads DAGVTQSPTHLIKTRGQQVTLRCSPISGHKSVSWYQQVLGQGPQFIFQYYEKEERGRGNFPDRFSARQFPNYSSELNVNALLLGDSALYLCASSRTGSYSNQPQHFGDGTRLSIL.

This clonotype occurred a few times. The gene calls are TRBV30 and TRBJ2-1, with D perhaps TRBD1 or TRBD2 (5 bases each). The CDR3 covers 15 residues. V lost 2 bases, J lost 6 bases, and 17 bases lay in between. The germline V gene encodes CDR1 GTSNPN and CDR2 SVGIG (reference sequence). CDR3 loop: CAWSRPGSGPNEQFF. The CDR3 DNA is TGTGCCTGGAGTCGACCTGGTTCGGGGCCCAATGAGCAGTTCTTC.

The sample holds a few counts of this clonotype. The genes are TRBV6-5 and TRBJ2-7, with 8 bases matching TRBD2. The germline V gene has CDR1 MNHEY and CDR2 SVGAGI. The CDR3 covers 16 residues. V lost 2 bases, J lost 4 bases, and 10 bases stayed unmatched. For the CDR3, the DNA is TGTGCCAGCAGTTACCACCAGGGGACGGGAGGGTACGAGCAGTACTTC. Translated: CASSYHQGTGGYEQYF.

The chain is built from TRBV4-2 and TRBJ1-2; possible D gene TRBD1, 6 bases. Germline CDR1 is LGHNA and CDR2 is YNFKEQ. Trimming left V 0 bases short and J 4 bases short, with 12 bases between. This CDR3 spans 15 amino acids. CDR3 sequence (DNA): TGTGCCAGCAGCCAAGAGACAGGAGAGAGCTATGGCTACACCTTC. Its translation is CASSQETGESYGYTF.

This clonotype showed up just a few times. The chain combines TRBV2 with TRBJ1-1; the match to TRBD1 covers 9 bases. The CDR3 is 14 residues long. Trimming cost V 7 bases and J 1 base; bases outside gene matches: 4. Germline CDR1 SNHLY, CDR2 FYNNEI. This chain's CDR3 is CASMGGQGNTEAFF. CDR3 coding DNA: TGTGCCAGCATGGGGGGACAGGGGAACACTGAAGCTTTCTTT.

The chain has TRBV5-1 and TRBJ2-3, with TRBD1 matching over 8 bases. This CDR3 contains 15 residues. V trimming: 4 bases; J trimming: 4 bases; junction bases outside the gene matches: 8. Germline V lookup: CDR1 SGHRS, CDR2 YFSETQ. The CDR3 protein is CASSRWTGSADTQYF. The CDR3 DNA reads as TGCGCCAGCAGCCGATGGACAGGGTCGGCAGATACGCAGTATTTT.

In its sample, this clonotype was seen many times. The V gene is TRBV2, the J gene TRBJ1-5; tentative D call: TRBD1 (6 bases). The CDR3 is made up of 13 amino acids. Trimming removed 6 bases at V and 4 bases at J, with 10 bases between. Per germline, CDR1 SNHLY and CDR2 FYNNEI. For the CDR3, the DNA is TGTGCCAGCAGCGGACAGTTAAATCAGCCCCAGCATTTT. Encoded protein: CASSGQLNQPQHF. Full variable domain (rest looked up from reference TRBV2 and TRBJ1-5): EPEVTQTPSHQVTQMGQEVILRCVPISNHLYFYWYRQILGQKVEFLVSFYNNEISEKSEIFDDQFSVERPDGSNFTLKIRSTKLEDSAMYFCASSGQLNQPQHFGDGTRLSIL.

This clonotype was seen many times. The V gene is TRBV7-2, the J gene TRBJ1-2; 7 nucleotides agree with TRBD1. This CDR3 is 15 amino acids long. CDR1 is SGHTA, CDR2 FQGNSA, per germline. V lost 7 bases, J lost 4 bases, and 12 bases stayed unmatched. Written as DNA, the CDR3 is TGTGCCAGCACCCCTGGGAGGGGGCAGTTCTATGGCTACACCTTC. As protein: CASTPGRGQFYGYTF.